This TCR beta chain was identified in a study of blood T cell repertoires in COVID-19. In the authors' workflow: The authors estimated nucleated cell counts from reference gene primer amplification. TCRdb's copy holds only in-frame clones and misses some; the assay was immunoSEQ multiplex PCR. V and J calls and clone size are given by that table; D and trimming were obtained from the DNA. In the table there are more than 100,000 clones, about 92% of which are singletons. Unmatched junction bases numbered 4, after V lost 7 bases and J lost 7 bases. The CDR3 contains 12 residues. Germline lookup yields CDR1 SQVTM and CDR2 ANQGSEA.

V and J are TRBV29-1 and TRBJ1-2; 12 bases line up with TRBD1. Material: peripheral blood. The receptor was isolated from a woman of 80 years or more in a cohort sampled during active COVID-19. The CDR3 DNA follows: TGCAGCGCCCAGGGACAGGGGGCTGGCTACACCTTC. It encodes CSAQGQGAGYTF.